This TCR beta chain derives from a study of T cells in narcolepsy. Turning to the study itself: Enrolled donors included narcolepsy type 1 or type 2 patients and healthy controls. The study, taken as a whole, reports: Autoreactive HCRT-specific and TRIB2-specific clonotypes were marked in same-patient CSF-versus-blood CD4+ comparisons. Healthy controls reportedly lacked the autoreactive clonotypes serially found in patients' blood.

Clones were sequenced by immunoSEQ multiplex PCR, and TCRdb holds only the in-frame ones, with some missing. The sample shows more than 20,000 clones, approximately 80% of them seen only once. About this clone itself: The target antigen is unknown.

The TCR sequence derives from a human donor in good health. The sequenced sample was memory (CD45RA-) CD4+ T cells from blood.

The CDR3 is CASSLRPSPPDTQYF. Written as DNA, the CDR3 is TGTGCCAGCAGCCTGCGACCTAGCCCCCCAGATACGCAGTATTTT. The V gene is TRBV7-3, the J gene TRBJ2-3; D possibly corresponds to TRBD2 (5 bases). Trimming stripped 5 bases from V and 4 bases from J, with 16 bases between. Germline V CDR1 and CDR2: SGHTA, FQGTGA. The CDR3 loop spans 15 amino acids.